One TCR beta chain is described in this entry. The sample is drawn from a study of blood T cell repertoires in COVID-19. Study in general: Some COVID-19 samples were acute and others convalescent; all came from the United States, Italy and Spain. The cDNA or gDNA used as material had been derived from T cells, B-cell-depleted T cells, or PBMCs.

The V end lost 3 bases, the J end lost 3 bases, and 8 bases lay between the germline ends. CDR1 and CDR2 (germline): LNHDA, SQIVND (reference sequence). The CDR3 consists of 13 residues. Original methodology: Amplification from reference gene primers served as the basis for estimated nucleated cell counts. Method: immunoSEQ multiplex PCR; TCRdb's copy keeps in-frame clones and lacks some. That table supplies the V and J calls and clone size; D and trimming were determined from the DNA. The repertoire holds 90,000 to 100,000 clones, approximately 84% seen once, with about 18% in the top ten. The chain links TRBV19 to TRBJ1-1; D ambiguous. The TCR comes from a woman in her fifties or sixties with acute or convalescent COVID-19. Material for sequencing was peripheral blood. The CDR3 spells CASSIRSHTEAFF. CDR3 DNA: TGTGCCAGTAGTATCCGGTCACACACTGAAGCTTTCTTT.